This T cell receptor (beta chain) was captured in a study of control samples from healthy donors and cancer patients. Using immunoSEQ multiplex PCR, the repertoire was profiled, and TCRdb retains in-frame clones only, with some absent. The repertoire holds about 26,000 clones, with roughly 85% as singletons. The TCR originated in a woman in her sixties or seventies with head and neck cancer. The sequenced sample was PBMCs.

CDR3 bases: TGTGCCAGCAACAATTTAAGCGGGAATACGCAGTATTTT. It yields the protein CASNNLSGNTQYF. The chain recombines TRBV5-4 with TRBJ2-3; TRBD2 agrees at 7 bases. Germline CDR1 SGHNT, CDR2 YYREEE (reference sequence). This CDR3 contains 13 residues. J lost 7 bases, V lost 6 bases, and 8 bases had no gene match.